The source of this T cell receptor (beta chain) is a study of shared clonotypes between healthy human individuals (dated by TCRdb to the early 2020s). Turning to the overall study: The cohort comprised two women and a few men aged 18 to 49 years. Per donor, three plates each were used for CD4 naive and CD4 memory, two for CD8 naive, and one for CD8 memory. Each donor's leukapheresis produced roughly between roughly 0.94 and 9.5 billion PBMCs. Blood TCR repertoires of roughly 5 healthy adults were deeply sequenced to estimate repertoire size and the extent of clonotype sharing between individuals. To increase sequencing depth and limit assay-specific biases, different laboratories used diverse techniques to prepare libraries and sequence TCR repertoires.

Overall study results and their limits: Because the study included a small number of donors, the genetic and exposure-history diversity represented was limited. Compared with non-shared clonotypes, clonotypes shared by all four sorted-subset donors had higher generation probabilities. Only blood was sampled, and tissue TCR repertoires likely differ from those in blood. About 5% of naive CD4, 3.5% of naive CD8, approximately 2.2% of memory CD4, and about 0.4% of memory CD8 clonotypes were shared across several donors. Pairwise subsampling led to the expectation that sequencing depth would affect the degree of clonotype sharing among donors. Incomplete sequencing was indicated by rarefaction of sorted-subset datasets, despite the large sequencing depth. Naive subsets generally had larger estimated clonotype richness than memory subsets.

Comment on this clone: Its antigen target is currently unknown. Per-base qualities were not stored, and no clone one base away is much larger.

From the cysteine through the phenylalanine, the CDR3 covers 17 amino acids. The read is trimmed to its CDR3 DNA, 51 bases read in frame from base 1. CDR1 and CDR2, per the germline V gene, are SGHRS and YFSETQ. Germline trimming: 3 bases from V, 8 bases from J; junction bases outside gene matches: 16. The donors were healthy, HIV-negative adults with no recently reported acute infections or vaccinations. Every donor was a Caucasian adult living in Nashville, Tennessee, USA. CD4+ T cells were enriched through magnetic negative selection, after which naive cells were positively selected on CD45RA and the remaining negative fraction served as the memory subset. After blood collection by leukapheresis, PBMCs were isolated using Ficoll-Histopaque density gradient centrifugation and then cryopreserved in the vapor phase of liquid nitrogen. Analytical flow cytometry was used to check the purity and quantity of each magnetically sorted T cell population. Each sorted fraction had its genomic DNA isolated and then quantified by UV absorbance on a Nanodrop 2000c.

Using the deep immunoSEQ assay, TCR CDR3 regions were amplified from genomic DNA by multiplex PCR. Extracted genomic DNA from each cell subset was spread evenly across all wells of several immunoSEQ 96-well plates, with each plate serving as a replicate. For sorted subsets, 150 to 200 ng genomic DNA, equal to tens of thousands of T cell genomes, was loaded into each replicate PCR. Purified libraries were quantified with a Qubit 3.0 fluorometer, sized on a Bioanalyzer 2100, and re-quantified with the KAPA Library Quantification kit. Every immunoSEQ 96-well plate was sequenced on a dedicated single-read 150-cycle Illumina NextSeq 550 flow cell. The study's processing was this. The immunoSEQ output contained only junctional sequences without quality scores, so filtering could not match that applied to full-length reads. To assign V/J genes and CDR3, sequences were annotated using PyIR, a Python wrapper for IgBLAST v1.9, with IMGT germline references. Reads were filtered out if the reads had weak V/J assignments (E-value above 1e-6), no CDR3, stop codons, out-of-frame junctions, or ambiguous translated residues. V3J clonotypes were defined by identical inferred V gene, J gene, and CDR3 amino acid sequence. The percentage overlap between two repertoires was calculated by dividing the number of shared unique clonotypes by the size of the smaller repertoire. Repertoire richness was assessed with RTK rarefaction, the Chao1 estimator, and Recon v2.1 estimates of unobserved clonotypes. Generation probabilities for all TCRbeta clonotypes obtained by the gDNA method from a few donors were computed using OLGA. The immuneACCESS repertoire file appears here via TCRdb, limited to in-frame rearrangements. These files lack a portion of the clones; in checked studies, under half of the deficit traces to unresolved V genes, and the cause of the others is not known. Clone size and V and J calls were adopted from that table, with D and trimming inferred from the DNA. The sample profile shows some 2,400,000 clones; approximately 94% of them were found once. The ten largest make up less than 0.15% of the sample.

Specimen: naive CD4+ T cells sorted from blood. The cell subset or site tag for this specimen amounts to: CD45RA+ positively selected. The chain links TRBV5-1 with TRBJ1-2, with 10 bases in between that match TRBD1. This TCR came from a young man in good health. The bases read TGCGCCAGCAGCTCTAAACCCCTGGGACAGGGGATTTGGGGCTACACCTTC. This is translated as CASSSKPLGQGIWGYTF.